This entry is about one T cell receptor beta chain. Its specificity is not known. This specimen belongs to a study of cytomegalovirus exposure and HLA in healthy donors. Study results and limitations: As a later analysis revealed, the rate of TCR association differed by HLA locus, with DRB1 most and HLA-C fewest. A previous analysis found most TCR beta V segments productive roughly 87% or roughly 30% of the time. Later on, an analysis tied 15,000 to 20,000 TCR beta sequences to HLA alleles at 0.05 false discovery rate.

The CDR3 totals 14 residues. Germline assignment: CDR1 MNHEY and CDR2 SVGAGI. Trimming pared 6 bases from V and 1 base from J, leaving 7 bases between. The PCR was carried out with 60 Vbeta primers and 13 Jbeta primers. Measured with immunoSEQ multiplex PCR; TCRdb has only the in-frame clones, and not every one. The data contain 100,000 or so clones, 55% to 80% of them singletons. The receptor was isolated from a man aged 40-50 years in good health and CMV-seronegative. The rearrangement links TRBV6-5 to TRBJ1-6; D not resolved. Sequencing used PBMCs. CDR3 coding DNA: TGTGCCAGCAGCAGAAAATCCTATAATTCACCCCTCCACTTT. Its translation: CASSRKSYNSPLHF.